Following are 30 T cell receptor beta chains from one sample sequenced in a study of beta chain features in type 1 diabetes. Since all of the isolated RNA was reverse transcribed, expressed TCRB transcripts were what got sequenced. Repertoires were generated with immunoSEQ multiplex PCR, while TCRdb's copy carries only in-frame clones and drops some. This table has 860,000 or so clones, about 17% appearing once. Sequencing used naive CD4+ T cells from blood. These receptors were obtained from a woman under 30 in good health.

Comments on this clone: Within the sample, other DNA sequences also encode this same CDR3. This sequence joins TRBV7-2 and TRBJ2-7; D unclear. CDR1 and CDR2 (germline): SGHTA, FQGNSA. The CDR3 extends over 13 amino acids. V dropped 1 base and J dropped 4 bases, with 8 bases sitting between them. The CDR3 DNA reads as TGTGCCAGCAGCTTAGGGACCAATTACGAGCAGTACTTC. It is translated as CASSLGTNYEQYF.

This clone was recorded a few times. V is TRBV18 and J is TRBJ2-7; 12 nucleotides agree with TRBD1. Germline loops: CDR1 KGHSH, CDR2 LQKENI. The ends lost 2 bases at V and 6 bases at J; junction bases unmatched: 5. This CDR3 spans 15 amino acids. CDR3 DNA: TGTGCCAGCTCACCAATCCGGGACAGGGGGCTCGAGCAGTACTTC. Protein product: CASSPIRDRGLEQYF.

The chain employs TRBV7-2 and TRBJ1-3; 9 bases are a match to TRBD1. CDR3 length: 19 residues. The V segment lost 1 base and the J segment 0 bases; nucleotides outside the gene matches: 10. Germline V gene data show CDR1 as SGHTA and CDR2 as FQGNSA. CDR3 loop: CASSLGGTGISNSGNTIYF. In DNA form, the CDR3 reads TGTGCCAGCAGCTTAGGAGGGACAGGGATCTCGAACTCTGGAAACACCATATATTTT.

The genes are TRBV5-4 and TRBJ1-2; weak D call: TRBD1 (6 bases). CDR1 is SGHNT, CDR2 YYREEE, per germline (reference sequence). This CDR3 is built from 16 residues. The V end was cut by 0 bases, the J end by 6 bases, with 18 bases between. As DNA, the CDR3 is TGTGCCAGCAGCTTGGGACAACTCAGGGGTGGGGATGGCTACACCTTC. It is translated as CASSLGQLRGGDGYTF.

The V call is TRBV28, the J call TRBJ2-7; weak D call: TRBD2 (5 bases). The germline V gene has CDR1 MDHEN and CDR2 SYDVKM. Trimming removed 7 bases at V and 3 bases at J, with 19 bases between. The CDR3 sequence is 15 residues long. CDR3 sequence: CASTPGGQQFYEQYF. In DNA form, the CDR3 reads TGTGCCAGCACACCCGGAGGTCAGCAGTTCTACGAGCAGTACTTC. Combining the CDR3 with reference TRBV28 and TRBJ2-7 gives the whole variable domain DVKVTQSSRYLVKRTGEKVFLECVQDMDHENMFWYRQDPGLGLRLIYFSYDVKMKEKGDIPEGYSVSREKKERFSLILESASTNQTSMYLCASTPGGQQFYEQYFGPGTRLTVT.

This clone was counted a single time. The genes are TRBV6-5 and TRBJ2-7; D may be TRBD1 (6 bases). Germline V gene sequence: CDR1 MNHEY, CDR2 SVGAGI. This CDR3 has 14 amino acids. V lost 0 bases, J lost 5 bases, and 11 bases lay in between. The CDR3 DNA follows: TGTGCCAGCAGTTACTCGGGGGCGAGGGACGAGCAGTACTTC. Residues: CASSYSGARDEQYF.

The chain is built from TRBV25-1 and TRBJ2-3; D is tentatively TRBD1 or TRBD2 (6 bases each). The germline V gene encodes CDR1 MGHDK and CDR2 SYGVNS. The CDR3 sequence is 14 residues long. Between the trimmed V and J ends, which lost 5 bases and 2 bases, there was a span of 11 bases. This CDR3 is CASSQRGVTDTQYF. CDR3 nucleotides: TGTGCCAGCAGTCAAAGGGGGGTCACAGATACGCAGTATTTT.

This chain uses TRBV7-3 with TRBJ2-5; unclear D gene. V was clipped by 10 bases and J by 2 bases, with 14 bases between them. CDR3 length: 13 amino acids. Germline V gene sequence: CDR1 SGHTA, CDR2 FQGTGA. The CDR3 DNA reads TGTGCCACCGCGAAGGGATATCAAGAGACCCAGTACTTC. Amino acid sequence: CATAKGYQETQYF. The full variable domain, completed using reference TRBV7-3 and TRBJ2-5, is GAGVSQTPSNKVTEKGKYVELRCDPISGHTALYWYRQSLGQGPEFLIYFQGTGAADDSGLPNDRFFAVRPEGSVSTLKIQRTERGDSAVYLCATAKGYQETQYFGPGTRLLVL.

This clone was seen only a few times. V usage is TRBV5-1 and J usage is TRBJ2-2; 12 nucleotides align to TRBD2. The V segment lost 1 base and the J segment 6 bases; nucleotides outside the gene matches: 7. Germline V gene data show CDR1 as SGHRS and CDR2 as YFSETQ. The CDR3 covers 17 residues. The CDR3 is CASSLRSSGRASGELFF. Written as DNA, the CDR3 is TGCGCCAGCAGCTTGAGGTCTAGCGGGAGGGCCTCCGGGGAGCTGTTTTTT.

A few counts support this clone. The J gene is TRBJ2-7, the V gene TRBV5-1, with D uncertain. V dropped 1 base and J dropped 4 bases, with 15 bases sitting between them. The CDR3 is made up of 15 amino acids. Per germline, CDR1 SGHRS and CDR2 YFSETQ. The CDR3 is CASSLSPSWVYEQYF. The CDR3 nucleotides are TGCGCCAGCAGCTTGAGTCCGAGCTGGGTGTACGAGCAGTACTTC.

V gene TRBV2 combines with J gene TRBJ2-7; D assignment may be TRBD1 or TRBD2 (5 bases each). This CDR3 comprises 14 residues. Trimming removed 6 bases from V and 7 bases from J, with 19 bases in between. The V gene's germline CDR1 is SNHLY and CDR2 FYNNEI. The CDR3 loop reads CASSDGDGPYEQYF. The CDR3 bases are TGTGCCAGCAGCGACGGGGACGGTCCTTATGAGCAGTACTTC. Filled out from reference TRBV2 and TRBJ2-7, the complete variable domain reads EPEVTQTPSHQVTQMGQEVILRCVPISNHLYFYWYRQILGQKVEFLVSFYNNEISEKSEIFDDQFSVERPDGSNFTLKIRSTKLEDSAMYFCASSDGDGPYEQYFGPGTRLTVT.

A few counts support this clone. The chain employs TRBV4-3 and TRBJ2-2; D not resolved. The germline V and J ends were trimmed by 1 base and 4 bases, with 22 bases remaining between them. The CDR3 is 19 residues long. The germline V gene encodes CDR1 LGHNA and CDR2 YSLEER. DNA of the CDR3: TGCGCCAGCAGCCAAGCTCCCGGCCCGACGGTATCTAGCACCGGGGAGCTGTTTTTT. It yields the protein CASSQAPGPTVSSTGELFF.

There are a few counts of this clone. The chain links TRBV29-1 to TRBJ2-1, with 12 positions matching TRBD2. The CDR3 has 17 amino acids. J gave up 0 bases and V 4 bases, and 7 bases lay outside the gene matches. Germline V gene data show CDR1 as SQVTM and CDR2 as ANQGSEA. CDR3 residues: CSVGGRTSGISYNEQFF. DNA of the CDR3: TGCAGCGTTGGGGGGAGGACTAGCGGGATCTCCTACAATGAGCAGTTCTTC.

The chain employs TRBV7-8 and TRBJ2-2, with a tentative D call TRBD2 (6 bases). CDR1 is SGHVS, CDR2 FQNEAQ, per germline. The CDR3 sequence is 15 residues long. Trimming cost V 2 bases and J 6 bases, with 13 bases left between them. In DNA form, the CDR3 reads TGTGCCAGCAGCTTAACCCGGACTAACTCCGGGGAGCTGTTTTTT. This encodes CASSLTRTNSGELFF.

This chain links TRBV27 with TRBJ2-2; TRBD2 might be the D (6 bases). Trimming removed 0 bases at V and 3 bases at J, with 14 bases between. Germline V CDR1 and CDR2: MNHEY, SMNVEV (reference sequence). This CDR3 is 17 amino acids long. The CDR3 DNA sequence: TGTGCCAGCAGTTTATCGATGGGGGGTGTACACACCGGGGAGCTGTTTTTT. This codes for CASSLSMGGVHTGELFF.

The DNA of the CDR3 is TGTGCCAGTAGTATAGTGGGGGCCAGATCCACGGTGGAGACCCAGTACTTC. Protein sequence: CASSIVGARSTVETQYF. The J gene is TRBJ2-5, the V gene TRBV19; D possibly corresponds to TRBD1 (6 bases). Looked up from germline, CDR1 is LNHDA and CDR2 is SQIVND (reference sequence). The CDR3 loop spans 17 amino acids. Deletions cut 1 base from V and 5 bases from J, with 20 bases between.

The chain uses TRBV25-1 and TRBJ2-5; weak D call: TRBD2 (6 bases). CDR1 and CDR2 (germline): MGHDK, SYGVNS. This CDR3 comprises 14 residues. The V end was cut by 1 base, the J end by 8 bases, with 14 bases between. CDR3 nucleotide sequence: TGTGCCAGCAGTGAATGGGTGGGGGGTGTAACCCAGTACTTC. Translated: CASSEWVGGVTQYF.

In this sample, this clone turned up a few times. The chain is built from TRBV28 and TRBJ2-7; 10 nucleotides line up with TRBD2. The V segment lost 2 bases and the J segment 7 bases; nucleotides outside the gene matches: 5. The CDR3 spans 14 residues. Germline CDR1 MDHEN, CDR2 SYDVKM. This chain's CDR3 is CASSLEREGREQYF. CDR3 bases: TGTGCCAGCAGTTTAGAGCGGGAGGGCCGTGAGCAGTACTTC. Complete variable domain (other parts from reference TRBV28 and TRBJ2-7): DVKVTQSSRYLVKRTGEKVFLECVQDMDHENMFWYRQDPGLGLRLIYFSYDVKMKEKGDIPEGYSVSREKKERFSLILESASTNQTSMYLCASSLEREGREQYFGPGTRLTVT.

The CDR3 here is CASSLGRTSGYQETQYF. The CDR3 DNA reads as TGTGCCAGCAGTTTGGGTAGGACTAGCGGGTACCAAGAGACCCAGTACTTC. The V and J genes are TRBV28 and TRBJ2-5, with 11 bases identical to TRBD2. Germline V gene data show CDR1 as MDHEN and CDR2 as SYDVKM. J was trimmed by 0 bases and V by 3 bases; bases with no gene match: 6. This CDR3 has 17 residues. Variable domain in full (rest from reference TRBV28 and TRBJ2-5): DVKVTQSSRYLVKRTGEKVFLECVQDMDHENMFWYRQDPGLGLRLIYFSYDVKMKEKGDIPEGYSVSREKKERFSLILESASTNQTSMYLCASSLGRTSGYQETQYFGPGTRLLVL.

CDR3 DNA: TGTGCCAGCTTCAGGGGAGAACAGCCCCAGCATTTT. As protein: CASFRGEQPQHF. V and J are TRBV28 and TRBJ1-5, with a weak D call TRBD1 (6 bases). The V gene lost 8 bases and the J gene lost 7 bases, with 12 bases spanning the gap. Germline V lookup: CDR1 MDHEN, CDR2 SYDVKM. This CDR3 region has 12 residues.

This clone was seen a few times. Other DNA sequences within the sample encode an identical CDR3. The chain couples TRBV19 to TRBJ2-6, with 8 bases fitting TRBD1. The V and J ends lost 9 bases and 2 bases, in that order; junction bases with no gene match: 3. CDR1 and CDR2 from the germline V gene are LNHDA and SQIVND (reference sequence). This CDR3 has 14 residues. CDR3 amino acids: CASSRGPGANVLTF. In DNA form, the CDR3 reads TGTGCCAGCTCCAGGGGGCCTGGGGCCAACGTCCTGACTTTC.

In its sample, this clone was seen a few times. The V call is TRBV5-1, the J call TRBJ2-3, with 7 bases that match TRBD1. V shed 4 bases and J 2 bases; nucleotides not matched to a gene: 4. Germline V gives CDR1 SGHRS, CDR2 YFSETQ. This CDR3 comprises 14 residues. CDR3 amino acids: CASSMGQYTDTQYF. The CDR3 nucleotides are TGCGCCAGCAGCATGGGACAGTACACAGATACGCAGTATTTT.

This CDR3 reads CATSRGRAVPYEQYF. CDR3 sequence (DNA): TGTGCCACCAGCAGAGGTAGGGCCGTGCCCTACGAGCAGTACTTC. The chain is built from TRBV15 and TRBJ2-7; no clear D gene. CDR3 length equals 15 residues. V was cut by 1 base and J by 2 bases, with 12 bases left in between. Germline V gene sequence: CDR1 LNHNV, CDR2 YYDKDF (reference sequence).

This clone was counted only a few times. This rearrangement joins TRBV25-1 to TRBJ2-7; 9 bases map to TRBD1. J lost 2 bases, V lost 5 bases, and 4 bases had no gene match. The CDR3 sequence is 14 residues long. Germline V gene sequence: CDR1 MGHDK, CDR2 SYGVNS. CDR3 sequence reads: CASSRQGGTYEQYF. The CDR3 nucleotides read TGTGCCAGCAGTCGACAGGGGGGCACCTACGAGCAGTACTTC.

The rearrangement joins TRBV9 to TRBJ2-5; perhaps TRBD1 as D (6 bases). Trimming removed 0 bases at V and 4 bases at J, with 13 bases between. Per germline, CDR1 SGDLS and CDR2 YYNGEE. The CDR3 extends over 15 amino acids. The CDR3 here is CASSVEWSRGETQYF. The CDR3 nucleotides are TGTGCCAGCAGCGTAGAATGGTCCAGGGGAGAGACCCAGTACTTC.

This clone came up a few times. The CDR3 is CASTRRETGTDTQYF. DNA for the CDR3: TGTGCCAGCACCCGACGGGAGACGGGCACAGATACGCAGTATTTT. The chain couples TRBV9 to TRBJ2-3; weak D call: TRBD2 (6 bases). The CDR3 sequence is 15 residues long. Germline V gene data show CDR1 as SGDLS and CDR2 as YYNGEE. Trimming pared 6 bases from V and 1 base from J, leaving 15 bases between.

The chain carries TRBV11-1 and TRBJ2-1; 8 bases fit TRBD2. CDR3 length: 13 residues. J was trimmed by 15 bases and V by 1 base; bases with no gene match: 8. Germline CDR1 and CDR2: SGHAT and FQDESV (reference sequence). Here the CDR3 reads CASSLGTGGRMFF. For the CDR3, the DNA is TGTGCCAGCAGCTTAGGGACGGGGGGGAGAATGTTCTTC.

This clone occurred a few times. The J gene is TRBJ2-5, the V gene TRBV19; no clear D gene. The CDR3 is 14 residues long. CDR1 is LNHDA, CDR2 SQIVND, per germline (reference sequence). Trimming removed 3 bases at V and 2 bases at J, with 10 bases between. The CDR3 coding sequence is TGTGCCAGTAGTATGGGGTGGAAACAAGAGACCCAGTACTTC. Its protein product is CASSMGWKQETQYF.

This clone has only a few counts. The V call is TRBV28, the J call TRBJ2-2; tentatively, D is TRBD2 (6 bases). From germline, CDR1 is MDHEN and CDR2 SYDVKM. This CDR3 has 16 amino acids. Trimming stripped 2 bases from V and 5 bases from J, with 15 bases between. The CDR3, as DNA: TGTGCCAGCAGTTTAGACGTAGCGGCCGGGACCGGGGAGCTGTTTTTT. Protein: CASSLDVAAGTGELFF. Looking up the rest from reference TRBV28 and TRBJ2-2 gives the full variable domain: DVKVTQSSRYLVKRTGEKVFLECVQDMDHENMFWYRQDPGLGLRLIYFSYDVKMKEKGDIPEGYSVSREKKERFSLILESASTNQTSMYLCASSLDVAAGTGELFFGEGSRLTVL.

CDR3 DNA sequence: TGTGCCAGCAGTTTGACCGGGACTAGCGCGAACACCGGGGAGCTGTTTTTT. It yields the protein CASSLTGTSANTGELFF. This chain connects TRBV28 to TRBJ2-2; 10 bases map to TRBD2. V shed 3 bases and J 0 bases; nucleotides not matched to a gene: 4. This CDR3 contains 17 residues. The germline gives CDR1 MDHEN, CDR2 SYDVKM.